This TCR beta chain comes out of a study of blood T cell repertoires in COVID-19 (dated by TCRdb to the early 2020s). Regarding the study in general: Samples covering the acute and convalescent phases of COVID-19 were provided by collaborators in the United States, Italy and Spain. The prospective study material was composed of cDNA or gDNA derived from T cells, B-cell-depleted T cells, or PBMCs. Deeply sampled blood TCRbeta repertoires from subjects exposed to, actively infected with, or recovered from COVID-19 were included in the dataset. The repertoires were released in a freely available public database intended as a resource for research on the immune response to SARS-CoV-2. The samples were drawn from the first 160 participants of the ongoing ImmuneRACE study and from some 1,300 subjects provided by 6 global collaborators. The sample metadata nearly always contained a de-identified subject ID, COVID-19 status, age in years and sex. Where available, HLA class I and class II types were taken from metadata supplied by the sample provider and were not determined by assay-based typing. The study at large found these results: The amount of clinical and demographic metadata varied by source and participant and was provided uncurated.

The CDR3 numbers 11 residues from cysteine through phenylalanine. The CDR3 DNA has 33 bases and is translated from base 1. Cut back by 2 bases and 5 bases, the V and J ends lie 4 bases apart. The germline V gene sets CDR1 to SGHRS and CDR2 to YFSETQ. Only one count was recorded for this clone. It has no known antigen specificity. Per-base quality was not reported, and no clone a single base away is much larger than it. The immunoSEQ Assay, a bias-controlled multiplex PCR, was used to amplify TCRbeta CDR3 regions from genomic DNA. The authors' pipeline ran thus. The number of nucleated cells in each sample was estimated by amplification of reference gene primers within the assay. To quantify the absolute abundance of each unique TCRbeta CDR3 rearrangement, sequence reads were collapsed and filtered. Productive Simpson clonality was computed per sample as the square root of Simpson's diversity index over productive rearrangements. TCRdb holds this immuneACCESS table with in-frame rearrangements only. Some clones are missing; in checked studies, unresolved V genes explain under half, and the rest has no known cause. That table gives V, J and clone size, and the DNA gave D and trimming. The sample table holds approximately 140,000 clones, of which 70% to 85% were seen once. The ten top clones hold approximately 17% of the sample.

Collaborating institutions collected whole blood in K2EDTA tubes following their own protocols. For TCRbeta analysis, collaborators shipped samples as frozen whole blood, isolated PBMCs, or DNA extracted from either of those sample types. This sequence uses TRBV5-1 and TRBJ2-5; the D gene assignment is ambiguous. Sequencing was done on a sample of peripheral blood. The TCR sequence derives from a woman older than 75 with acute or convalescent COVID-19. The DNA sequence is TGCGCCAGCAGCTTTTCGGAGACCCAGTACTTC. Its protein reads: CASSFSETQYF.